The 27 T cell receptor beta chains below all came from one sample that was sequenced in a study of cytomegalovirus exposure and HLA in healthy donors. The PCR was carried out with 60 Vbeta primers and 13 Jbeta primers. The method was immunoSEQ multiplex PCR; TCRdb's version includes in-frame clones alone and lacks a portion of them. The data hold some 180,000 clones, with 75% to 85% observed a single time. Sequencing was done on a sample of PBMCs. The receptors here all came from a woman in her twenties or thirties in good health and CMV-seropositive.

The sample holds one count of this clone. One junction end does not reproduce the germline sequence, and a read error may be involved. The genes are TRBV30 and TRBJ2-5; D is ambiguous. The V gene's germline CDR1 is GTSNPN and CDR2 SVGIG (reference sequence). There are 18 residues in the CDR3. Here the CDR3 DNA reads TGTGCCTGGAGTGTACTGCGGTGGGTCTCTCCGTACCAAGAGGCCCAGTACTTC. It is translated as CAWSVLRWVSPYQEAQYF. Using reference TRBV30 and TRBJ2-5 for the parts outside the CDR3, the full variable domain is SQTIHQWPATLVQPVGSPLSLECTVEGTSNPNLYWYRQAAGRGLQLLFYSVGIGQISSEVPQNLSASRPQDRQFILSSKKLLLSDSGFYLCAWSVLRWVSPYQEAQYFGPGTRLLVL.

This clone was seen just once. The chain has TRBV6-5 and TRBJ1-5, with D perhaps matching TRBD1 (5 bases). The CDR3 contains 14 residues. Trimming cost V 2 bases and J 7 bases, with 12 bases left between them. Germline V gives CDR1 MNHEY, CDR2 SVGAGI. The CDR3 nucleotides are TGTGCCAGCAGTTACCGCGGGGGGAGCCAGCCCCAGCATTTT. It yields the protein CASSYRGGSQPQHF.

CDR3 residues: CASRYLSGGTNEKLFF. CDR3 nucleotide sequence: TGTGCCAGCAGATATCTGTCAGGGGGAACTAATGAAAAACTGTTTTTT. This chain uses TRBV28 with TRBJ1-4; 7 nucleotides match TRBD1. Germline loops: CDR1 MDHEN, CDR2 SYDVKM. V shed 6 bases and J 1 base; nucleotides not matched to a gene: 8. This CDR3 has 16 residues. Looking up the rest from reference TRBV28 and TRBJ1-4 gives the full variable domain: DVKVTQSSRYLVKRTGEKVFLECVQDMDHENMFWYRQDPGLGLRLIYFSYDVKMKEKGDIPEGYSVSREKKERFSLILESASTNQTSMYLCASRYLSGGTNEKLFFGSGTQLSVL.

The chain uses TRBV27 and TRBJ2-7; 8 bases agree with TRBD2. Germline V lookup: CDR1 MNHEY, CDR2 SMNVEV (reference sequence). V dropped 10 bases and J dropped 0; count of bases not matched to a gene: 20. CDR3 length: 18 amino acids. DNA of the CDR3: TGTGCCACCGAAAAAGATCGGGTAGCGGGATATCGCTCCTACGAGCAGTACTTC. This encodes CATEKDRVAGYRSYEQYF.

The V call is TRBV19, the J call TRBJ2-7; D uncertain. The germline V gene encodes CDR1 LNHDA and CDR2 SQIVND (reference sequence). The CDR3 runs to 14 residues. Trimming cost V 2 bases and J 2 bases, with 10 bases left between them. Here the CDR3 DNA reads TGTGCCAGTAGTATAAATGAGGCCCCCTACGAGCAGTACTTC. Translation gives CASSINEAPYEQYF.

This sequence joins TRBV5-1 and TRBJ2-7; D is perhaps TRBD2 (5 bases). With 0 bases removed from V and 2 bases from J, the gap between germline ends came to 9 bases. CDR3 length: 14 residues. Germline loops: CDR1 SGHRS, CDR2 YFSETQ. The chain's CDR3 is CASSLEDFTYEQYF. The DNA of the CDR3 is TGCGCCAGCAGCTTGGAGGACTTTACCTACGAGCAGTACTTC.

This chain joins TRBV7-2 and TRBJ1-3, with D uncertain. This CDR3 has 14 amino acids. Germline-derived CDR1 and CDR2 are SGHTA and FQGNSA. Trimming removed 4 bases from V and 6 bases from J, with 13 bases in between. The CDR3 nucleotides read TGTGCCAGCAGCTCCCCGGGAAGGGCAAACACCATATATTTT. This encodes CASSSPGRANTIYF.

The chain joins TRBV28 to TRBJ2-3, with a tentative D call TRBD1 (6 bases). CDR1 and CDR2 from the germline V gene are MDHEN and SYDVKM. Between the trimmed V and J ends, which lost 4 bases and 0 bases, there was a span of 26 bases. The CDR3 loop spans 20 amino acids. CDR3 nucleotide sequence: TGTGCCAGCAGTTCCTCCGGACAGTCCCTTAGCATCTGGAGCACAGATACGCAGTATTTT. Translating it yields CASSSSGQSLSIWSTDTQYF. The full variable domain, rest sourced from reference TRBV28 and TRBJ2-3, is DVKVTQSSRYLVKRTGEKVFLECVQDMDHENMFWYRQDPGLGLRLIYFSYDVKMKEKGDIPEGYSVSREKKERFSLILESASTNQTSMYLCASSSSGQSLSIWSTDTQYFGPGTRLTVL.

The chain is built from TRBV7-3 and TRBJ2-7, with D uncertain. Trimming took 2 bases from V and 3 from J, leaving 8 bases between them. This CDR3 is 13 amino acids long. CDR1 SGHTA and CDR2 FQGTGA come from the germline V gene. CDR3 in amino acids: CASSLAGSYEQYF. CDR3 bases: TGTGCCAGCAGCTTAGCTGGCAGCTACGAGCAGTACTTC.

This clone was seen just once. The genes are TRBV9 and TRBJ1-2; 8 bases map to TRBD1. Germline CDR1 and CDR2: SGDLS and YYNGEE. The CDR3 is 15 residues long. With V trimmed by 5 bases and J by 5 bases, 11 bases remained unmatched. CDR3 sequence (DNA): TGTGCCAGCAGGACGGGCCCCGACAGGGGATATGGCTACACCTTC. It codes for CASRTGPDRGYGYTF.

This clone was observed a few times. The chain recombines TRBV4-2 with TRBJ2-2; 7 nucleotides agree with TRBD1. Unmatched junction bases numbered 9, after V lost 4 bases and J lost 7 bases. In germline, CDR1 is LGHNA, CDR2 YNFKEQ. The CDR3 has 15 residues. The CDR3: CASSPETGYVGELFF. CDR3 DNA: TGTGCCAGCAGCCCAGAGACAGGGTATGTCGGGGAGCTGTTTTTT.

This clone was observed a few times. The chain uses TRBV4-1 and TRBJ1-1; TRBD1 is a possible D gene (5 bases). Germline CDR1 and CDR2: MGHRA and YSYEKL. The length of the CDR3 is 14 residues. V lost 6 bases and J 3 bases, leaving 14 bases between the germline ends. The chain's CDR3 is CASSSEGRDTEAFF. CDR3 DNA: TGCGCCAGCAGTTCCGAAGGCAGGGACACTGAAGCTTTCTTT.

The rearrangement links TRBV5-1 to TRBJ2-7, with a tentative D call TRBD1 (6 bases). The CDR3 is 14 amino acids. CDR1 and CDR2 (germline): SGHRS, YFSETQ. The V end was cut by 2 bases, the J end by 2 bases, with 11 bases between. For the CDR3, the DNA is TGCGCCAGCAGCTTAAAGGGGGTTCCCTACGAGCAGTACTTC. Its translation is CASSLKGVPYEQYF.

On this clone itself: Compared with germline, one end of the junction differs, possibly owing to a read error. The CDR3 DNA is TGTGCCAGTAGTTCCGACAGGGAGGAGTTCCAGAATTTT. This gives the protein CASSSDREEFQNF. The chain couples TRBV19 to TRBJ1-4, with 7 bases fitting TRBD1. The length of the CDR3 is 13 residues. Germline loops: CDR1 LNHDA, CDR2 SQIVND (reference sequence).

The chain employs TRBV7-6 and TRBJ2-3; tentatively, D is TRBD2 (6 bases). The CDR3 contains 16 residues. Germline lookup yields CDR1 SGHVS and CDR2 FNYEAQ. Trimming took off 0 bases at V and 0 bases at J, with 10 bases between the two ends. CDR3 loop: CASSLAWLASTDTQYF. The CDR3 nucleotides read TGTGCCAGCAGCTTAGCGTGGCTAGCGAGCACAGATACGCAGTATTTT.

The chain carries TRBV5-4 and TRBJ2-7; D is perhaps TRBD1 (5 bases). The CDR3 has 15 amino acids. The germline V gene has CDR1 SGHNT and CDR2 YYREEE (reference sequence). V was trimmed by 7 bases and J by 3 bases, leaving 20 bases between them. Written as DNA, the CDR3 is TGTGCCAGCGAGAATCAGGGTAATTTAGGCTACGAGCAGTACTTC. This encodes CASENQGNLGYEQYF.

This clone was counted only a few times. J is TRBJ2-3 and V is TRBV5-1; D gene ambiguous. The CDR3 has 13 residues. Trimming shortened V by 2 bases and J by 2 bases, and 6 bases separated the two germline ends. CDR1 is SGHRS, CDR2 YFSETQ, per germline. CDR3 loop: CASSFVPTDTQYF. Written as DNA, the CDR3 is TGCGCCAGCAGCTTCGTTCCCACAGATACGCAGTATTTT.

V is TRBV11-2 and J is TRBJ2-1; TRBD2 aligns across 15 bases. There are 20 residues in the CDR3. CDR1 and CDR2 from the germline V gene are SGHAT and FQNNGV. The junction had 6 bases not matched to a gene; V was cut back by 0 bases and J by 0 bases. CDR3 DNA sequence: TGTGCCAGCAGCTTAGACGGGACTAGCGGGAGGCCTAGCTCCTACAATGAGCAGTTCTTC. Residues: CASSLDGTSGRPSSYNEQFF.

The chain uses TRBV11-2 and TRBJ2-7, with D possibly matching TRBD2 (5 bases). Germline V gene data show CDR1 as SGHAT and CDR2 as FQNNGV. This CDR3 comprises 15 residues. V lost 2 bases, J lost 3 bases, and 14 bases lay in between. The CDR3 loop reads CASSLTPRGDYEQYF. CDR3 bases: TGTGCCAGCAGCTTAACACCCCGGGGAGACTACGAGCAGTACTTC.

The chain combines TRBV4-2 with TRBJ1-1; possible D gene TRBD1, 6 bases. The V and J ends lost 2 bases and 5 bases respectively, with 15 bases between them. Germline values: CDR1 LGHNA, CDR2 YNFKEQ. The CDR3 sequence is 15 residues long. CDR3 sequence (DNA): TGTGCCAGCAGCCAATCCAGGCAGGGGTTTACTGAAGCTTTCTTT. It translates to CASSQSRQGFTEAFF.

This sequence joins TRBV19 and TRBJ1-6; 9 nucleotides line up with TRBD1. The CDR3 is made up of 14 amino acids. Trimming removed 5 bases from V and 7 bases from J; junction bases left unmatched: 3. Germline assignment: CDR1 LNHDA and CDR2 SQIVND (reference sequence). The CDR3 DNA reads as TGTGCCAGTAGTGTAGGGACAGGGAATTCACCCCTCCACTTT. Protein sequence: CASSVGTGNSPLHF.

The chain is built from TRBV30 and TRBJ2-1, with TRBD1 matching over 7 bases. Germline V gene lookup returns CDR1 GTSNPN and CDR2 SVGIG (reference sequence). The CDR3 has 16 residues. V trimming: 0 bases; J trimming: 0 bases; junction bases outside the gene matches: 5. The CDR3 sequence is CAWSVQTGSSYNEQFF. In DNA, the CDR3 is TGTGCCTGGAGTGTACAGACAGGGAGCTCCTACAATGAGCAGTTCTTC.

This chain connects TRBV5-1 to TRBJ2-3; 8 bases line up with TRBD1. CDR3 length: 17 residues. Germline V gene sequence: CDR1 SGHRS, CDR2 YFSETQ. J lost 1 base, V lost 3 bases, and 10 bases had no gene match. The CDR3 DNA sequence: TGCGCCAGCAGCTCTACTAGACAGGGGCCCGGCACAGATACGCAGTATTTT. This translates into CASSSTRQGPGTDTQYF.

The chain couples TRBV5-4 to TRBJ2-1, with TRBD2 matching over 9 bases. The CDR3 has 17 residues. V shed 3 bases and J 4 bases; nucleotides not matched to a gene: 11. The germline gives CDR1 SGHNT, CDR2 YYREEE (reference sequence). DNA of the CDR3: TGTGCCAGCAGCTCCGGCAGCGCGGGGGGGCCATACAATGAGCAGTTCTTC. Its translation: CASSSGSAGGPYNEQFF.

This chain links TRBV28 with TRBJ2-3, with a tentative D call TRBD2 (7 bases). CDR1 is MDHEN, CDR2 SYDVKM, per germline. Trimming left V 4 bases short and J 11 bases short, with 22 bases between. The CDR3 consists of 15 residues. CDR3 sequence (DNA): TGTGCCAGCAGTTCTGTACGGACAAGGGGGGGAGGGCAGTATTTT. The encoded protein is CASSSVRTRGGGQYF.

The chain couples TRBV28 to TRBJ1-3, with 8 bases fitting TRBD1. This CDR3 comprises 16 residues. Germline V CDR1 and CDR2: MDHEN, SYDVKM. V was clipped by 3 bases and J by 3 bases; unmatched bases: 7. In nucleotides, the CDR3 is TGTGCCAGCAGTTTGCTTCAAGACAGGGGTGGAAACACCATATATTTT. Amino acids: CASSLLQDRGGNTIYF.

The rearrangement links TRBV6-1 to TRBJ2-3, with 8 positions matching TRBD2. The CDR3 has 16 amino acids. Trimming at V came to 1 base and at J to 2 bases, leaving 5 bases not matched to a gene. Germline loops: CDR1 MNHNS, CDR2 SASEGT. The DNA for the CDR3 is TGTGCCAGCAGTGAAGGAGGCGGGGGGCCCACAGATACGCAGTATTTT. Translated: CASSEGGGGPTDTQYF.